This TCR beta chain stems from a study of control samples from healthy donors and cancer patients. Profiling relied on immunoSEQ multiplex PCR, and the TCRdb table lists in-frame clones only, not all of them. The sample lists some 74,000 clones; about 95% were seen once. The germline gives CDR1 MNHEY, CDR2 SVGAGI. The V end lost 9 bases, the J end lost 7 bases, and 19 bases lay between the germline ends. There are 13 residues in the CDR3. This sequence originates from a woman aged 25 to 39 in good health. The J gene is TRBJ2-7, the V gene TRBV6-5; perhaps TRBD1 as D (6 bases). The specimen sequenced was blood. As DNA, the CDR3 is TGTGCCAGTGCTCGACAGGACTTGGAAGAGCAGTACTTC. It encodes CASARQDLEEQYF.